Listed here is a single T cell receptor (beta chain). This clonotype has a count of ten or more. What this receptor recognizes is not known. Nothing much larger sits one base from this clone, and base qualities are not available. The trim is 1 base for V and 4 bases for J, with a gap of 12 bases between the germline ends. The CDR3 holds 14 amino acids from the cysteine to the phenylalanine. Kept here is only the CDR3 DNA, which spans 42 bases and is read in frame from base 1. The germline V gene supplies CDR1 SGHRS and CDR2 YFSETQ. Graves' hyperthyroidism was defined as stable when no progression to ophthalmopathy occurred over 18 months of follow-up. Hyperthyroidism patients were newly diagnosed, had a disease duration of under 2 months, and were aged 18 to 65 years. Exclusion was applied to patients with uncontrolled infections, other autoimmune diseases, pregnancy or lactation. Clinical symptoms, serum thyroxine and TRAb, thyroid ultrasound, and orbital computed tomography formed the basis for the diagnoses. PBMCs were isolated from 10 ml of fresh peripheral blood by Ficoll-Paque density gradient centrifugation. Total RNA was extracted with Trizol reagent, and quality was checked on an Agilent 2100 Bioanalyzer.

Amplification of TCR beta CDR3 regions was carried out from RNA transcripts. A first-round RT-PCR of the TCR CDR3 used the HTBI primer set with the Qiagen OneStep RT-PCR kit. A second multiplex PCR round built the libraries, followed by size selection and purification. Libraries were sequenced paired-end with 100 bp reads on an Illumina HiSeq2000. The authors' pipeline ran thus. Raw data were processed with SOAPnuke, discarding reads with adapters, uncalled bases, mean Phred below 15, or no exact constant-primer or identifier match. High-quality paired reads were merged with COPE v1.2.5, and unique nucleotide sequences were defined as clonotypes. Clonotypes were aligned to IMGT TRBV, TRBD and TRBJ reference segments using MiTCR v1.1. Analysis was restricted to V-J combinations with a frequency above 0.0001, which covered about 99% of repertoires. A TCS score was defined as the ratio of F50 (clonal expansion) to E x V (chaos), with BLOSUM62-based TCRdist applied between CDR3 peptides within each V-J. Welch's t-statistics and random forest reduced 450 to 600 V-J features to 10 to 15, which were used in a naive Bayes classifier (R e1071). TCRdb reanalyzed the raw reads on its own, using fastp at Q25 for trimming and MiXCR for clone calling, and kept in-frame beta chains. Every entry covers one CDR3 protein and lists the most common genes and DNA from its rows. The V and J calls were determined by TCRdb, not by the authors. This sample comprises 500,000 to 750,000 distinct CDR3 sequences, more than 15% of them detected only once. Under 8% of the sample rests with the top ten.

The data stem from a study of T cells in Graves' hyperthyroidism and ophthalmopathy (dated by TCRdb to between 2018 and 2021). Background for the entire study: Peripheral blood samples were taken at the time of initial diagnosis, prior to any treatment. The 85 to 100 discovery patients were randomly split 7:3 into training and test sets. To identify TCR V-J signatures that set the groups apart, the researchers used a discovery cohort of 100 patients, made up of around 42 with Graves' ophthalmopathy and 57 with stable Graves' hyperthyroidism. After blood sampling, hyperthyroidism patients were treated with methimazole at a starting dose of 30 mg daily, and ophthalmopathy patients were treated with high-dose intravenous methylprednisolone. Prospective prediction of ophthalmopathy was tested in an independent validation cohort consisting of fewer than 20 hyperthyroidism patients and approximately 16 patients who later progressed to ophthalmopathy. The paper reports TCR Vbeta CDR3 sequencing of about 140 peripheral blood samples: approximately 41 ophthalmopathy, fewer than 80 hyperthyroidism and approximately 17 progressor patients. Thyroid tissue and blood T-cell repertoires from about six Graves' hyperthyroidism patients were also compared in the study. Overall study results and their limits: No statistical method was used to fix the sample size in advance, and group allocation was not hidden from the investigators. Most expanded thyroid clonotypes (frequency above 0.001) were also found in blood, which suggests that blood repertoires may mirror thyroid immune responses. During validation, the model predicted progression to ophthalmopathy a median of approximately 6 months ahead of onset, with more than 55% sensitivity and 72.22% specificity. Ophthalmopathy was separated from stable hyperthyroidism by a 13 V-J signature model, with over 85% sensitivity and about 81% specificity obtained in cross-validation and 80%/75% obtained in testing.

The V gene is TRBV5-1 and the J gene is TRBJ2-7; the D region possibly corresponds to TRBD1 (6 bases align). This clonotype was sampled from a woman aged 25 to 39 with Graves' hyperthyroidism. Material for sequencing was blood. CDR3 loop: CASSLSGAQYEQYF. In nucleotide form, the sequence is TGCGCCAGCAGCTTGTCAGGGGCGCAGTACGAGCAGTACTTC.